Listed below are T cell receptor beta chains from one sample, sequenced in a study of T cells after yellow fever vaccination. A single record per CDR3 protein comes from TCRdb applying MiXCR to the 5' RACE reads. The sample lists 300,000 to 400,000 distinct CDR3 sequences, 8.5% to 10% occurring once. This material consisted of PBMCs, taken on the day of the first yellow fever vaccination. The receptor set was obtained from a young man who received the YFV17D yellow fever vaccine. CDR3s include the opening cysteine and the closing phenylalanine or tryptophan. A D gene is named only where the DNA matches it firmly. Size values are once, few and many counts, or a class for expanded clones, and some rows have none.

>TRBJ2-1|many|.|TRBV24-1
CATSEALGLNEQFF
TGTGCCACCAGTGAAGCTCTAGGTCTCAATGAGCAGTTCTTC
>TRBJ2-1|.|TRBD1|TRBV12-5
CASGAPSQGVSYNEQFF
TGTGCTAGTGGTGCCCCGTCACAGGGGGTGTCCTACAATGAGCAGTTCTTC
>TRBJ1-3|.|.|TRBV6-1
CASTTTVHSGNTIYF
TGTGCCAGCACCACAACAGTTCACTCTGGAAACACCATATATTTT
>TRBJ2-4|few|TRBD2|TRBV12-3/TRBV12-4
CATAGGLPKNIQYF
TGTGCCACCGCGGGAGGGCTGCCCAAAAACATTCAGTACTTC
>TRBJ1-4|few|.|TRBV7-9
CASSLVSSTNEKLFF
TGTGCCAGCAGCTTAGTCAGTTCAACTAATGAAAAACTGTTTTTT
>TRBJ2-2|many|TRBD1|TRBV5-1
CASSFDRAGELFF
TGCGCCAGCAGCTTCGACAGGGCCGGGGAGCTGTTTTTT
>TRBJ2-5|.|.|TRBV6-2/TRBV6-3
CASSYRWETQYF
TGTGCCAGCAGTTACAGGTGGGAGACCCAGTACTTC
>TRBJ1-1|few|.|TRBV7-8
CASSLGFVNTEAFF
TGTGCCAGCAGCTTAGGGTTTGTGAACACTGAAGCTTTCTTT
>TRBJ1-4|.|.|TRBV5-1
CASSLIGAEKLFF
TGCGCCAGCAGCTTGATCGGGGCGGAAAAACTGTTTTTT
>TRBJ2-7|few|TRBD1|TRBV5-6
CASSTGQGAYEQYF
TGTGCCAGCAGCACCGGACAGGGGGCGTACGAGCAGTACTTC
>TRBJ2-3|few|.|TRBV7-9
CASSFEVDTQYF
TGTGCCAGCAGCTTCGAAGTAGATACGCAGTATTTT
>TRBJ1-4|few|.|TRBV20-1
CSARGGRAEKLFF
TGCAGTGCTAGAGGGGGTAGGGCTGAAAAACTGTTTTTT
>TRBJ2-7|many|TRBD2|TRBV18
CASSPPSFSGGGYEQYF
TGTGCCAGCTCACCACCGTCCTTCTCCGGGGGGGGCTACGAGCAGTACTTC
>TRBJ1-1|.|.|TRBV5-1
CASSLEGIGTEAFF
TGCGCCAGCAGCTTGGAAGGTATCGGCACTGAAGCTTTCTTT
>TRBJ2-2|.|TRBD1|TRBV6-2/TRBV6-3
CASSYSIEQGAYTGELFF
TGTGCCAGCAGTTACTCGATAGAGCAGGGGGCTTACACCGGGGAGCTGTTTTTT
>TRBJ2-3|.|TRBD2|TRBV30
CAWRVAGGSDTQYF
TGTGCCTGGAGGGTAGCGGGGGGATCAGATACGCAGTATTTT
>TRBJ1-2|.|TRBD1|TRBV5-1
CASSPGQGVGGYTF
TGCGCCAGCAGCCCCGGACAGGGGGTTGGTGGCTACACCTTC
>TRBJ2-3|.|TRBD2|TRBV27
CASSPTSGDTDTQYF
TGTGCCAGCAGTCCGACTAGCGGGGACACAGATACGCAGTATTTT
>TRBJ1-1|.|TRBD1|TRBV25-1
CASSEGQGTTEAFF
TGTGCCAGCAGTGAGGGACAGGGGACCACTGAAGCTTTCTTT
>TRBJ1-5|.|.|TRBV7-2
CASSLFITGNQPQHF
TGTGCCAGCAGCTTATTTATAACAGGGAATCAGCCCCAGCATTTT
>TRBJ1-5|many|.|TRBV20-1
CSARLIVGQPQHF
TGCAGTGCTAGATTGATCGTAGGCCAGCCCCAGCATTTT
>TRBJ2-1|few|.|TRBV7-9
CASSPRQVGSYNEQFF
TGTGCCAGCAGCCCCCGCCAGGTCGGGTCCTACAATGAGCAGTTCTTC
>TRBJ2-1|few|.|TRBV28
CASSFPESSYNEQFF
TGTGCCAGCAGTTTTCCAGAAAGCTCCTACAATGAGCAGTTCTTC
>TRBJ1-2|many|.|TRBV5-6
CASSSGPYGYTF
TGTGCCAGCAGCTCCGGACCCTATGGCTACACCTTC